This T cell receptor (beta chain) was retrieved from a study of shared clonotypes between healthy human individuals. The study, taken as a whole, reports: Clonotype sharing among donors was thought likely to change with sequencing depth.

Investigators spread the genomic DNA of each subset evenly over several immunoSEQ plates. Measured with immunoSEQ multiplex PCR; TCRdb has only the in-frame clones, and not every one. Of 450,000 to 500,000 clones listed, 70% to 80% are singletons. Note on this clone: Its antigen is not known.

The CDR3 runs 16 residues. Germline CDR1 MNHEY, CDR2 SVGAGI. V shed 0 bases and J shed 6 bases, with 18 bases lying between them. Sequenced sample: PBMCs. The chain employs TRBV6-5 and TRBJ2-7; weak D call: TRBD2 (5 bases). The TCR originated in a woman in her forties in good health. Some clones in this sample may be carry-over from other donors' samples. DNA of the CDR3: TGTGCCAGCAGTTACTCGGACTTTTGGGCCGGTGGCGAGCAGTACTTC. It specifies CASSYSDFWAGGEQYF.